This entry is about one T cell receptor (beta chain). The antigen remains unidentified. The data were taken from a study of T cells expressing NK-cell markers. Points from the study as a whole: Expanded NKG2C+ T cell clones were not confirmed as HCMV-specific. Of CD8+ T cells, roughly 1.0-7.5% belonged to dominant NKG2C+ clonotypes in five or six donors.

TCRdb re-called the 5' RACE reads and catalogs CDR3 proteins one per entry, DNA excluded. The sample has some 340,000 distinct CDR3 sequences; the top ten hold around 4.9%. Germline V gene data show CDR1 as PRHDT and CDR2 as FYEKMQ (reference sequence). The CDR3 covers 15 residues. The J gene is TRBJ2-1, the V gene TRBV13; TCRdb's D call, TRBD2, is unchecked because there is no DNA. This clonotype was sampled from a man between 18 and 69 years old in good health. Sequencing was performed on blood T cells: a sorted CD56 or NKG2C T cell subset, CD4+ or CD8+ T cells, or bulk PBMC T cells (not recorded which). CDR3 residues: CASKGIGGAGNEQFF.